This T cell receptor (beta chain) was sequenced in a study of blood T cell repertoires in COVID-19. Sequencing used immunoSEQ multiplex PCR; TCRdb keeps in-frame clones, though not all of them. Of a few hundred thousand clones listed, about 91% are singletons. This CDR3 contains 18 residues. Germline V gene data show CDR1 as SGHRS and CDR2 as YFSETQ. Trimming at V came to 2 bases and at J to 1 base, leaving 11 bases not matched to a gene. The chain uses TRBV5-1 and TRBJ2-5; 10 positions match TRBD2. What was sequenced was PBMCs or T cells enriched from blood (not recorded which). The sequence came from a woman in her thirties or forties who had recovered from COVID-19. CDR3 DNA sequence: TGCGCCAGCAGCTTAGGACGGACTAGCGGCGAGATCCAAGAGACCCAGTACTTC. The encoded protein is CASSLGRTSGEIQETQYF.